This entry is about one T cell receptor (beta chain). The antigen this receptor binds is unknown. The input lacks base qualities; no much larger clone sits a single base away. This sample is drawn from a study of blood T cell repertoires in COVID-19 (dated by TCRdb to between 2020 and 2021). Notes on the research overall: Samples from collaborators originated in the United States, Italy and Spain and spanned both the acute and convalescent phases of COVID-19. The repertoires were released in a freely available public database intended as a resource for research on the immune response to SARS-CoV-2. The material from the prospective study consisted of cDNA or gDNA derived from T cells, B-cell-depleted T cells, or PBMCs. The dataset comprised deeply sampled blood TCRbeta repertoires from subjects exposed to, actively infected with, or recovered from COVID-19. Where HLA class I and class II types were available, the types were taken from metadata supplied by the sample provider, not from assay-based typing. The samples were drawn from the first 160 participants of the ongoing ImmuneRACE study and from over a thousand subjects provided by 6 global collaborators. Nearly every sample came with metadata listing a de-identified subject ID, COVID-19 status, age in years and sex.

The collaborating institutions used their own protocols to collect whole blood in K2EDTA tubes. For TCRbeta analysis, collaborators shipped samples in one of three forms: frozen whole blood, isolated PBMCs, or DNA extracted from either of those sample types. The germline V gene sets CDR1 to SGHTS and CDR2 to YDEGEE. Ends trimmed: V by 0 bases, J by 7 bases; bases unmatched to a gene: 16. The CDR3 sequence holds 20 residues, the cysteine and phenylalanine included. The CDR3 DNA has 60 bases and is translated from base 1. What the study reported, not specific to this receptor: The quantity of clinical and demographic metadata differed by source and by participant and was supplied without curation.

TCRbeta CDR3 regions were amplified from genomic DNA using the immunoSEQ Assay, a bias-controlled multiplex PCR. From the authors' description of their analysis: The number of nucleated cells in each sample was estimated by amplification of reference gene primers within the assay. To quantify the absolute abundance of each unique TCRbeta CDR3 rearrangement, sequence reads were collapsed and filtered. Productive Simpson clonality was computed per sample as the square root of Simpson's diversity index over productive rearrangements. TCRdb holds this immuneACCESS table with in-frame rearrangements only. Some clones are missing; in checked studies, unresolved V genes explain under half, and the rest has no known cause. The V and J calls and clone size come from that table; D and trimming were worked out from the DNA. A total of approximately 97,000 clones appear in this sample, around 92% of them only once. 4.2% of the sample goes to the ten largest clones.

Source material: peripheral blood. This sequence uses TRBV5-8 and TRBJ1-4, and TRBD1 aligns with 12 junction nucleotides. This clonotype was obtained from a man between 18 and 35 years old with acute or convalescent COVID-19. The CDR3 region reads CASSLVTFYGTGGVGEKLFF. The DNA sequence reads TGTGCCAGCAGCTTGGTGACGTTTTATGGGACAGGGGGCGTCGGTGAAAAACTGTTTTTT.